This passage covers 5 T cell receptor beta chains from one sample sequenced in a study of T cell changes during pregnancy in multiple sclerosis. Only in-frame clones appear in the TCRdb table, and some are missing; sequencing was by immunoSEQ multiplex PCR. The sample carries about 17,000 clones, roughly 86% recorded once. The sequencing used CD8+ T cells from peripheral blood mononuclear cells, collected after pregnancy. Every receptor here comes from a female donor in good health, enrolled as a control in a pregnancy study.

CDR3 region: CASSFNTDTQYF. CDR3 bases: TGCGCCAGCAGCTTTAACACAGATACGCAGTATTTT. The chain links TRBV5-1 to TRBJ2-3; no definite D call. V dropped 2 bases and J dropped 2 bases, with 3 bases sitting between them. The CDR3 length is 12 residues. Germline values: CDR1 SGHRS, CDR2 YFSETQ.

The genes are TRBV2 and TRBJ2-7, with TRBD1 as a possible D gene (6 bases). Germline V CDR1 and CDR2: SNHLY, FYNNEI. The CDR3 has 14 amino acids. Between the trimmed V and J ends, which lost 6 bases and 0 bases, there was a span of 12 bases. CDR3 protein: CASRDRPSSYEQYF. As DNA, the CDR3 is TGTGCCAGCAGGGACAGACCCAGCTCCTACGAGCAGTACTTC.

CDR3 sequence: CASSPTSGALGDTQYF. The CDR3 region has the DNA TGTGCCAGCAGCCCGACTAGCGGGGCTCTTGGAGATACGCAGTATTTT. The chain carries TRBV7-9 and TRBJ2-3, with 11 positions matching TRBD2. V was pared by 5 bases and J by 5 bases, with 9 bases of the junction left unmatched. Germline V gene sequence: CDR1 SEHNR, CDR2 FQNEAQ (reference sequence). CDR3 length equals 16 residues.

This sequence joins TRBV7-9 and TRBJ2-3; TRBD2 matches at 12 bases. The CDR3 sequence is 16 residues long. V lost 5 bases to trimming and J lost 5 bases; unmatched junction nucleotides: 8. Per germline, CDR1 SEHNR and CDR2 FQNEAQ (reference sequence). The CDR3: CASSLMTSGSGDTQYF. CDR3 sequence (DNA): TGTGCCAGCAGCCTTATGACTAGCGGGAGTGGAGATACGCAGTATTTT.

The chain combines TRBV29-1 with TRBJ2-1, with D perhaps TRBD1 (5 bases). CDR1 and CDR2 from the germline V gene are SQVTM and ANQGSEA. V was cut by 3 bases and J by 7 bases, with 7 bases left in between. The CDR3 length is 11 residues. DNA of the CDR3: TGCAGCGTTGAGGGGCGGAATGAGCAGTTCTTC. This gives the protein CSVEGRNEQFF.